The 26 T cell receptor beta chains reported below all come from one sample, sequenced in a study of neurological immune-mediated disorders. TCRdb passed the 5' RACE reads through MiXCR, listing each CDR3 protein once. The sample yields 81,000 or so distinct CDR3 sequences, less than 5.5% seen once. Sequenced input: PBMCs. The origin of the receptors is a woman aged 25 to 45 with multiple sclerosis.

This clonotype turned up a few times. This chain uses TRBV6-6 with TRBJ2-5; perhaps TRBD1 as D (5 bases). V dropped 2 bases and J dropped 2 bases, with 15 bases sitting between them. The germline V gene has CDR1 MNHNY and CDR2 SVGAGI (reference sequence). The CDR3 extends over 16 amino acids. The CDR3 sequence: CASSYAPRARQETQYF. DNA of the CDR3: TGTGCCAGCAGTTACGCGCCCAGGGCTAGGCAAGAGACCCAGTACTTC.

As concerns this clonotype: Without the conserved terminal phenylalanine or tryptophan, this CDR3 likely stems from a read error. The rearrangement links TRBV18 to TRBJ2-7; perhaps TRBD2 as D (6 bases). The CDR3 is made up of 14 amino acids. The V gene lost 6 bases and the J gene lost 2 bases, with 14 bases spanning the gap. Germline V gene lookup returns CDR1 KGHSH and CDR2 LQKENI. DNA of the CDR3: TGTGCCAGCTCTCCTGCGGGGTCCCCCTACGAGCAGTACATC. Translation gives CASSPAGSPYEQYI.

This clonotype was observed many times. The chain is built from TRBV3-1 and TRBJ2-1; 8 nucleotides align to TRBD2. This CDR3 contains 15 residues. Germline CDR1 reads LGHDT; CDR2 reads YNNKEL (reference sequence). V was pared by 4 bases and J by 8 bases, with 10 bases of the junction left unmatched. The CDR3, as DNA: TGTGCCAGCAGCCCTTCGGGACTAGGTAGCCATGAGCAGTTCTTC. Amino acids: CASSPSGLGSHEQFF.

Points on this clonotype: This sequence may be a read error, since a much larger clone differs from it by one base. The chain carries TRBV20-1 and TRBJ2-6; D possibly corresponds to TRBD1 (5 bases). The germline V gene has CDR1 DFQATT and CDR2 SNEGSKA (reference sequence). The CDR3 consists of 13 residues. DNA for the CDR3: TGCAGTGCTCCAGGGCCTGGGGCCAAAGTCCTGACTTTC. Translating it yields CSAPGPGAKVLTF.

This clonotype was seen at least ten times. CDR3 in DNA: TGTGCCAGCAGTTTAACGGGAGGGATGGAGACCCAGTACTTC. This encodes CASSLTGGMETQYF. J is TRBJ2-5 and V is TRBV12-3 or TRBV12-4; 8 nucleotides match TRBD2. V was pared by 2 bases and J by 5 bases, with 4 bases of the junction left unmatched. This CDR3 comprises 14 residues.

This clonotype was observed at least ten times. The rearrangement links TRBV7-3 to TRBJ2-2; the D call may be TRBD1 or TRBD2 (6 bases each). Germline CDR1 and CDR2: SGHTA and FQGTGA. The CDR3 is 15 amino acids. V was trimmed by 5 bases and J by 3 bases, leaving 13 bases between them. The CDR3 DNA reads as TGTGCCAGCAGCCCCGAGGGGGGACACACCGGGGAGCTGTTTTTT. Protein: CASSPEGGHTGELFF.

The chain joins TRBV5-1 to TRBJ2-3; D is unresolved. Germline-derived CDR1 and CDR2 are SGHRS and YFSETQ. Trimming removed 4 bases at V and 6 bases at J, with 6 bases between. The CDR3 spans 11 residues. The DNA of the CDR3 is TGCGCCAGCAGCGGGTCGGATACGCAGTATTTT. The encoded protein is CASSGSDTQYF.

This clonotype came up many times. This chain joins TRBV12-3 or TRBV12-4 and TRBJ1-6; D is ambiguous. The CDR3 loop spans 14 amino acids. Trimming removed 6 bases at V and 8 bases at J, with 14 bases between. The CDR3 here is CASSYPGSDSPLHF. CDR3 DNA sequence: TGTGCCAGCAGCTACCCGGGGAGCGATTCACCCCTCCACTTT.

There are a few counts of this clonotype. The gene calls are TRBV20-1 and TRBJ2-1, with D perhaps assigned TRBD1 or TRBD2 (6 bases each). The CDR3 sequence is 15 residues long. Germline CDR1 DFQATT, CDR2 SNEGSKA (reference sequence). V was cut by 6 bases and J by 3 bases, with 18 bases left in between. The CDR3 DNA follows: TGCAGTGCCCCCGGGGGCGGACAGTACTACAATGAGCAGTTCTTC. This sequence encodes CSAPGGGQYYNEQFF.

This clonotype was counted between two and nine times. This chain uses TRBV12-3 or TRBV12-4 with TRBJ1-3; possibly TRBD1 for D (5 bases). The CDR3 loop spans 16 amino acids. With 7 bases removed from V and 0 bases from J, the gap between germline ends came to 16 bases. The chain's CDR3 is CASTLSRQSSGNTIYF. The CDR3 DNA sequence: TGTGCCAGCACCCTCTCCCGACAGTCCTCTGGAAACACCATATATTTT.

In its sample, this clonotype was seen many times. The rearrangement uses TRBV5-1 and TRBJ1-4, with a possible D match to TRBD1 (6 bases). This CDR3 contains 15 residues. V was clipped by 4 bases and J by 4 bases, with 14 bases between them. The germline gives CDR1 SGHRS, CDR2 YFSETQ. CDR3 loop: CASSPEDSLNEKLFF. CDR3 sequence (DNA): TGCGCCAGCAGCCCGGAGGACAGCCTTAATGAAAAACTGTTTTTT.

J is TRBJ1-2 and V is TRBV28; TRBD1 agrees at 7 bases. Losses at the gene ends were 1 base for V and 6 bases for J; bases not matched to a gene: 5. Germline CDR1 is MDHEN and CDR2 is SYDVKM. The CDR3 loop spans 14 amino acids. The CDR3 DNA is TGTGCCAGCAGTTTATCGGACAGGCTCAATGGCTACACCTTC. As protein: CASSLSDRLNGYTF.

V usage is TRBV12-3 or TRBV12-4 and J usage is TRBJ1-2; D may be TRBD1 (5 bases). V lost 5 bases to trimming and J lost 4 bases, with 14 bases between them. The CDR3 totals 14 residues. The CDR3 spells CASSPRAGGYGYTF. In nucleotides, the CDR3 is TGTGCCAGCAGTCCCAGGGCGGGTGGCTATGGCTACACCTTC.

This clonotype was seen ten or more times. A much bigger clone sits one base away, suggesting this may be a read error. This chain uses TRBV29-1 with TRBJ1-4; no clear D. V lost 5 bases and J 8 bases, leaving 15 bases between the germline ends. CDR3 length: 13 residues. Germline loops: CDR1 SQVTM, CDR2 ANQGSEA. The CDR3 region has the DNA TGCAGCGTTCGAACCACCTCGGGGGAAAAACTGTTTTTT. It yields the protein CSVRTTSGEKLFF.

By share, this clonotype ranks as medium-sized (0.01 to 0.1%). The rearrangement links TRBV20-1 to TRBJ2-1; D perhaps matches TRBD1 (6 bases). CDR1 is DFQATT, CDR2 SNEGSKA, per germline (reference sequence). The CDR3 loop spans 16 amino acids. The germline V and J ends were trimmed by 1 base and 2 bases, with 15 bases remaining between them. CDR3 sequence: CSARGGPRLTYNEQFF. The CDR3 DNA follows: TGCAGTGCTAGAGGGGGGCCACGACTCACCTACAATGAGCAGTTCTTC.

This clonotype was seen ten or more times. The chain employs TRBV5-1 and TRBJ2-3; unclear D gene. V dropped 4 bases and J dropped 1 base, with 13 bases sitting between them. The CDR3 contains 15 residues. CDR1 is SGHRS, CDR2 YFSETQ, per germline. The CDR3 DNA reads as TGCGCCAGCAGCCCTCTTGGTCTGGGCACAGATACGCAGTATTTT. Its protein product is CASSPLGLGTDTQYF.

This clonotype is classed as medium-sized. V usage is TRBV10-2 and J usage is TRBJ2-5; D call uncertain. V was trimmed by 2 bases and J by 7 bases, leaving 17 bases between them. CDR1 is WSHSY and CDR2 is SAAADI in the germline V gene. This CDR3 has 15 residues. In DNA form, the CDR3 reads TGCGCCAGCAGTGAGCCAGGACCTCCGGAAGGGACCCAGTACTTC. As protein: CASSEPGPPEGTQYF.

This clonotype was observed at least ten times. The J gene is TRBJ1-1, the V gene TRBV20-1, with TRBD1 matching 7 bases. The CDR3 loop spans 16 amino acids. V lost 3 bases, J lost 3 bases, and 13 bases stayed unmatched. The V gene's germline CDR1 is DFQATT and CDR2 SNEGSKA (reference sequence). CDR3 amino acids: CSARNPKMDRHTEAFF. As DNA, the CDR3 is TGCAGTGCTAGGAATCCGAAAATGGACAGGCACACTGAAGCTTTCTTT.

This chain uses TRBV20-1 with TRBJ1-1, with TRBD1 matching 9 bases. V lost 5 bases and J lost 4; bases outside the gene matches: 2. Germline lookup yields CDR1 DFQATT and CDR2 SNEGSKA (reference sequence). The CDR3 runs 12 residues. This CDR3 is CSAGTGPTEAFF. CDR3 DNA: TGCAGTGCTGGGACAGGGCCCACTGAAGCTTTCTTT.

In this sample, this clonotype turned up many times. V gene TRBV5-1 combines with J gene TRBJ1-2; D call uncertain. This CDR3 contains 13 residues. The germline V and J ends were trimmed by 2 bases and 8 bases, with 13 bases remaining between them. CDR1 is SGHRS, CDR2 YFSETQ, per germline. CDR3 DNA: TGCGCCAGCAGCTTCACCGCCCGGGAGGGCTACACCTTC. This codes for CASSFTAREGYTF.

This clonotype was counted many times. J is TRBJ2-1 and V is TRBV24-1; D perhaps matches TRBD2 (5 bases). The CDR3 contains 12 residues. Germline assignment: CDR1 KGHDR and CDR2 SFDVKD. V was cut by 3 bases and J by 12 bases, with 11 bases left in between. CDR3 in DNA: TGTGCCACCAGTGATCCCTTCGGAGGGCAGTTCTTC. Translated: CATSDPFGGQFF.

This clonotype was recorded at least ten times. V usage is TRBV28 and J usage is TRBJ1-5; D is undetermined. The CDR3 runs 16 residues. Germline V gene data show CDR1 as MDHEN and CDR2 as SYDVKM. With 7 bases removed from V and 5 bases from J, the gap between germline ends came to 21 bases. CDR3: CASTTPVGGGYQPQHF. CDR3 nucleotide sequence: TGTGCCAGCACCACCCCAGTCGGTGGAGGGTATCAGCCCCAGCATTTT.

This clonotype was seen a handful of times. The chain carries TRBV9 and TRBJ1-1, with TRBD1 matching over 8 bases. The V gene end was trimmed by 4 bases and the J gene end by 1 base; junction bases not matched to a gene: 12. The germline gives CDR1 SGDLS, CDR2 YYNGEE. The CDR3 extends over 17 amino acids. This CDR3 is CASSLGGQGVKNTEAFF. As DNA, the CDR3 is TGTGCCAGCAGCTTAGGAGGACAGGGTGTGAAGAACACTGAAGCTTTCTTT. Full variable domain (remainder filled in from reference TRBV9 and TRBJ1-1): DSGVTQTPKHLITATGQRVTLRCSPRSGDLSVYWYQQSLDQGLQFLIQYYNGEERAKGNILERFSAQQFPDLHSELNLSSLELGDSALYFCASSLGGQGVKNTEAFFGQGTRLTVV.

Only a few counts were recorded for this clonotype. CDR3 sequence: CSATKRLAGGPTQYF. CDR3 bases: TGCAGTGCCACCAAGCGACTAGCGGGAGGCCCTACGCAGTATTTT. The gene calls are TRBV20-1 and TRBJ2-3; 13 bases agree with TRBD2. V shed 6 bases, J shed 8 bases, and the junction held 11 bases outside the gene matches. The CDR3 totals 15 residues. CDR1 is DFQATT and CDR2 is SNEGSKA in the germline V gene (reference sequence).

This chain links TRBV3-1 with TRBJ2-7; 7 bases are shared with TRBD1. The CDR3 runs to 14 residues. The J segment lost 2 bases and the V segment lost 2 bases, leaving 3 bases of the junction unmatched. Germline V CDR1 and CDR2: LGHDT, YNNKEL (reference sequence). For the CDR3, the DNA is TGTGCCAGCAGCCAAAGACAGGGTACCTACGAGCAGTACTTC. Translating it yields CASSQRQGTYEQYF.

The sample holds many counts of this clonotype. The J gene is TRBJ1-2, the V gene TRBV20-1; D call uncertain. V lost 5 bases and J lost 3, with 16 bases in between. Germline loops: CDR1 DFQATT, CDR2 SNEGSKA (reference sequence). This CDR3 contains 14 residues. The CDR3 nucleotides read TGCAGTGCTCCCGACGGCTTAGGAGACTATGGCTACACCTTC. It codes for CSAPDGLGDYGYTF.